A single T cell receptor (beta chain) is shown here with its context. Its antigen is unidentified. Germline assignment: CDR1 DFQATT and CDR2 SNEGSKA (reference sequence). This CDR3 is 11 amino acids long. V shed 6 bases and J shed 7 bases, with 12 bases lying between them. The sample comes from a study of Ad26.COV2.S vaccination and SARS-CoV-2 variants. Study details: As a participant in COV1001, the donor was in the Ad26.COV2.S trial arm. The study's findings and limits: Quantification of TCR breadth and depth may have yielded underestimates of total T cell responses. Vaccinees reportedly had broad spike-specific CD8+ and CD4+ T cell responses.

Clones were sequenced by immunoSEQ multiplex PCR, and TCRdb holds only the in-frame ones, with some missing. This sample has roughly 400,000 clones, with about 88% found just once. Treatment noted: 15 to 20 received Ad26.COV2.S at low or high dose, single or two shots; about five received placebo; per-sample allocation not given. Samples came from day 63 after the first vaccine or placebo injection. The study used a vaccine consisting of an Ad26 vector that expressed Wuhan-strain SARS-CoV-2 spike. This chain links TRBV20-1 with TRBJ2-5, with D perhaps matching TRBD1 (6 bases). The origin of this receptor is a person aged 18-65 years who received the Ad26.COV2.S COVID-19 vaccine or a placebo. Here the sequenced sample was peripheral blood, taken in a trial of Ad26.COV2.S vaccine versus placebo. The CDR3 DNA sequence: TGCAGTGCCCACAGGGATGGGACCCAGTACTTC. The encoded protein is CSAHRDGTQYF.